These T cell receptor beta chains were read from a single sample in a study of T cells in Graves' hyperthyroidism and ophthalmopathy. One entry per CDR3 protein results from TCRdb running MiXCR on the multiplex PCR reads. The sample carries some 700,000 distinct CDR3 sequences, 15% to 20% recorded once. The specimen sequenced was blood. These receptors were obtained from a man aged 45 to 65 with Graves' hyperthyroidism. The CDR3 runs from the conserved cysteine through the conserved F or W. Each record gives: clone size, J gene, D gene, V gene, CDR3 DNA, CDR3 protein. D genes are given only for firm matches. The size of a clone is reported for some rows only, either as once, few or many, or as a class for expanded clones.

abundance: many
j_gene: TRBJ2-1
d_gene: -
v_gene: TRBV12-3/TRBV12-4
CDR3nt: TGTGCCAGCACCGAGGGACAAAACAATGAGCAGTTCTTC
CDR3aa: CASTEGQNNEQFF

abundance: -
j_gene: TRBJ2-3
d_gene: -
v_gene: TRBV11-2
CDR3nt: TGTGCCAGCAGTCAACTAGGGGGAGAAGATACGCAGTATTTT
CDR3aa: CASSQLGGEDTQYF

abundance: -
j_gene: TRBJ2-5
d_gene: TRBD2
v_gene: TRBV20-1
CDR3nt: TGCAGTGCTAGAGAGACTAGCGGGAGCACGAAGACCCAGTACTTC
CDR3aa: CSARETSGSTKTQYF

abundance: many
j_gene: TRBJ2-7
d_gene: -
v_gene: TRBV11-2
CDR3nt: TGTGCCAGCAGCCGCGGCATCGCGGGAAGGGAGCAGTACTTC
CDR3aa: CASSRGIAGREQYF

abundance: -
j_gene: TRBJ1-5
d_gene: -
v_gene: TRBV5-5
CDR3nt: TGTGCCAGCAGCACGGGAGAGGAATGGAATCAGCCCCAGCATTTT
CDR3aa: CASSTGEEWNQPQHF

abundance: -
j_gene: TRBJ1-2
d_gene: TRBD1
v_gene: TRBV4-1
CDR3nt: TGCGCCAGCAGCCCTATCCGGTGGACAGGGGGTATCTATGGCTACACCTTC
CDR3aa: CASSPIRWTGGIYGYTF

abundance: few
j_gene: TRBJ2-2
d_gene: TRBD2
v_gene: TRBV5-1
CDR3nt: TGCGCCAGCAGCTTTCTAGCGGGAGATACCGGGGAGCTGTTTTTT
CDR3aa: CASSFLAGDTGELFF

abundance: -
j_gene: TRBJ2-7
d_gene: -
v_gene: TRBV5-1
CDR3nt: TGCGCCAGCAGCACCGAAGACGAGCAGTACTTC
CDR3aa: CASSTEDEQYF

abundance: many
j_gene: TRBJ2-5
d_gene: TRBD1
v_gene: TRBV2
CDR3nt: TGTGCCAGCAGTGAACAGGGGGCCCAAGAGACCCAGTACTTC
CDR3aa: CASSEQGAQETQYF

abundance: -
j_gene: TRBJ2-1
d_gene: TRBD2
v_gene: TRBV5-1
CDR3nt: TGCGCCAGCACTCCCGGGACCGCCTTTACTAGCGGGGTATCCTACAATGAGCAGTTCTTC
CDR3aa: CASTPGTAFTSGVSYNEQFF

abundance: -
j_gene: TRBJ2-2
d_gene: -
v_gene: TRBV18
CDR3nt: TGTGCCAGCTCACCGTCCTTATCTCGGGAAAGCAAGGCCGGGGAGCTGTTTTTT
CDR3aa: CASSPSLSRESKAGELFF

abundance: few
j_gene: TRBJ2-1
d_gene: -
v_gene: TRBV29-1
CDR3nt: TGCAGCGTCTTAGACTACAATGAGCAGTTCTTC
CDR3aa: CSVLDYNEQFF

abundance: many
j_gene: TRBJ2-7
d_gene: -
v_gene: TRBV28
CDR3nt: TGTGCGGTGGGGACGAGACTTTACGAGCAGTACTTC
CDR3aa: CAVGTRLYEQYF

abundance: many
j_gene: TRBJ2-7
d_gene: TRBD2
v_gene: TRBV2
CDR3nt: TGTGCCAGCAGTCTAGACCAAAGCGGGAGGCCCTACGAGCAGTACTTC
CDR3aa: CASSLDQSGRPYEQYF

abundance: -
j_gene: TRBJ1-1
d_gene: TRBD1
v_gene: TRBV7-3
CDR3nt: TGTGCCAGCAGCTTAGCTGGACAGGAGAACACTGAAGCTTTCTTT
CDR3aa: CASSLAGQENTEAFF

abundance: -
j_gene: TRBJ2-1
d_gene: TRBD2
v_gene: TRBV12-3/TRBV12-4
CDR3nt: TGTGCCAGCAGCTTGGAAGTGTCTAGCGGGAGTGTCGATGAGCAGTTCTTC
CDR3aa: CASSLEVSSGSVDEQFF

abundance: few
j_gene: TRBJ1-2
d_gene: -
v_gene: TRBV6-1
CDR3nt: TGTGCCAGCAGACCAGACAGCCTGCCTACCTATGGCTACACCTTC
CDR3aa: CASRPDSLPTYGYTF